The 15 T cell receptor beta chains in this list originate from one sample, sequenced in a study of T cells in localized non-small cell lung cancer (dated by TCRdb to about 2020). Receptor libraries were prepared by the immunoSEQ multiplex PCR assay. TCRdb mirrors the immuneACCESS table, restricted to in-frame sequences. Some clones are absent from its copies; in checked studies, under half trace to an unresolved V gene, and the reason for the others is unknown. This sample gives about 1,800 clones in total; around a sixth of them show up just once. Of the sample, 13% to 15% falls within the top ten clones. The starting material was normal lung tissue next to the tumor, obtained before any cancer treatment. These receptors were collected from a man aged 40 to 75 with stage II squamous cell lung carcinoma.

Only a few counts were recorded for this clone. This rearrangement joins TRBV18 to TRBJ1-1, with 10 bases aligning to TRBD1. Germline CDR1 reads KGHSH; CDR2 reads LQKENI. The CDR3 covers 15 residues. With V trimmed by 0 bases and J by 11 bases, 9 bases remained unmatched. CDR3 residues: CASSPPGGQGQKAFF. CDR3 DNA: TGTGCCAGCTCACCACCGGGGGGACAGGGGCAAAAGGCTTTCTTT.

The CDR3: CASSPRGADTQYF. CDR3 nucleotide sequence: TGTGCCAGCAGTCCGCGGGGGGCAGATACGCAGTATTTT. The gene calls are TRBV6-8 and TRBJ2-3; 8 bases are shared with TRBD2. The germline V gene has CDR1 MNHGY and CDR2 SAAAGT. CDR3 length equals 13 residues. The ends lost 5 bases at V and 4 bases at J; junction bases unmatched: 2.

CDR3 coding DNA: TGTGCCACCACCTTCGATCTTATGAACACTGAAGCTTTCTTT. Translated: CATTFDLMNTEAFF. J is TRBJ1-1 and V is TRBV19; no definite D call. Germline V gene data show CDR1 as LNHDA and CDR2 as SQIVND (reference sequence). The CDR3 length is 14 residues. Trimming stripped 10 bases from V and 0 bases from J, with 15 bases between.

In DNA, the CDR3 is TGCAGCGTTGAGGTTGGCGGGAGCCCGAGCTCCTACAATGAGCAGTTCTTC. Translating it yields CSVEVGGSPSSYNEQFF. This rearrangement joins TRBV29-1 to TRBJ2-1; 7 bases line up with TRBD2. Germline CDR1 SQVTM, CDR2 ANQGSEA. The CDR3 has 17 amino acids. Unmatched junction bases numbered 11, after V lost 3 bases and J lost 0 bases.

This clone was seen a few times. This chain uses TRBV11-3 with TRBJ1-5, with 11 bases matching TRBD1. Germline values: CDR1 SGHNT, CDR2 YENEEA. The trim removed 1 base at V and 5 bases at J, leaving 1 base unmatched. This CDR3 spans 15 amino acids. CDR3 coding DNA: TGTGCCAGCAGCTTAGGGACAGGGGGCGATCAGCCCCAGCATTTT. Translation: CASSLGTGGDQPQHF.

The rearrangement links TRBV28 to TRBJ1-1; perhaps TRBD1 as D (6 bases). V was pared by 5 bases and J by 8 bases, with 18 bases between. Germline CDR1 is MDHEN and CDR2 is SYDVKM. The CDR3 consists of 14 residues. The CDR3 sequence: CASSKRGGNREAFF. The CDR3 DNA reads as TGTGCCAGCAGTAAGCGAGGGGGGAACAGGGAAGCTTTCTTT. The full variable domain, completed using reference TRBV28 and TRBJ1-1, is DVKVTQSSRYLVKRTGEKVFLECVQDMDHENMFWYRQDPGLGLRLIYFSYDVKMKEKGDIPEGYSVSREKKERFSLILESASTNQTSMYLCASSKRGGNREAFFGQGTRLTVV.

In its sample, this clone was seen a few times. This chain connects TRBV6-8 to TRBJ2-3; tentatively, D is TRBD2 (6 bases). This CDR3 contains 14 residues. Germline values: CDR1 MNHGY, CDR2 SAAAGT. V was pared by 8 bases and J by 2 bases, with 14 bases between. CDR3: CASARGMATDTQYF. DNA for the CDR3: TGTGCCAGCGCACGGGGGATGGCCACAGATACGCAGTATTTT.

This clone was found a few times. For the CDR3, the DNA is TGTGCCACCAGCAGAGGGACGGGGGCCTCCTACGAGCAGTACTTC. Protein sequence: CATSRGTGASYEQYF. This chain uses TRBV15 with TRBJ2-7; D may match TRBD1 or TRBD2 (6 bases each). The CDR3 has 15 amino acids. Looked up from germline, CDR1 is LNHNV and CDR2 is YYDKDF (reference sequence). Deletions cut 1 base from V and 0 bases from J, with 10 bases between.

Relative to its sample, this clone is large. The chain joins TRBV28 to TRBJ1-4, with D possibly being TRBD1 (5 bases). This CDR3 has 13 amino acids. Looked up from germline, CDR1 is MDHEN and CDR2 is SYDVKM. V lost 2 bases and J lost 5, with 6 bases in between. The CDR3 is CASSLGGNEKLFF. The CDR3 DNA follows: TGTGCCAGCAGTTTAGGGGGAAATGAAAAACTGTTTTTT.

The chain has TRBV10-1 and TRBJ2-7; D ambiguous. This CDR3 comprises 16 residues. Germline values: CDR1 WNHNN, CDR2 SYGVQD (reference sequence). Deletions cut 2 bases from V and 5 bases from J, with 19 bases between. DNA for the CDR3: TGCGCCAGCAGTGAGGTCGTTGCACACCGTCGGGACGAGCAGTACTTC. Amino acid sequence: CASSEVVAHRRDEQYF.

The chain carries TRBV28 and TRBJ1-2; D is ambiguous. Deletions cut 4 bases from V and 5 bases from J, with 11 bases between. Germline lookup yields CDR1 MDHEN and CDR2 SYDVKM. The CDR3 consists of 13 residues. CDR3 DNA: TGTGCCAGCAGTTCAGCAGGATTTTATGGCTACACCTTC. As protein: CASSSAGFYGYTF.

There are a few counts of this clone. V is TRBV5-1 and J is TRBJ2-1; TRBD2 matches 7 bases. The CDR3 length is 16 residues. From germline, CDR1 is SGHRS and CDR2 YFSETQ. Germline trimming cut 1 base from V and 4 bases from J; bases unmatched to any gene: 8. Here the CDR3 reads CASSLLAGDGYNEQFF. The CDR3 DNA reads TGCGCCAGCAGCTTGTTGGCGGGGGACGGTTACAATGAGCAGTTCTTC.

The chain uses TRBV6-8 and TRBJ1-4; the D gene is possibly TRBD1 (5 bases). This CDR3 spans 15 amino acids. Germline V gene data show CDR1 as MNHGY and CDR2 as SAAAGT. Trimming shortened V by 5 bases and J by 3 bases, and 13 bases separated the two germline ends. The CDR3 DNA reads TGTGCCAGCAGTGGCAGGGATGCAGCTAATGAAAAACTGTTTTTT. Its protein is CASSGRDAANEKLFF.

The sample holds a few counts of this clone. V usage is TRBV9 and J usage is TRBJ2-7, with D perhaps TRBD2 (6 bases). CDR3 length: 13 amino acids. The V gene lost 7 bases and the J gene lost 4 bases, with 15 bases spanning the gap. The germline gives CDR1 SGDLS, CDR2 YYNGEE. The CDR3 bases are TGTGCCAGCGGCGGGACGGCTCAATACGAGCAGTACTTC. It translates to CASGGTAQYEQYF.

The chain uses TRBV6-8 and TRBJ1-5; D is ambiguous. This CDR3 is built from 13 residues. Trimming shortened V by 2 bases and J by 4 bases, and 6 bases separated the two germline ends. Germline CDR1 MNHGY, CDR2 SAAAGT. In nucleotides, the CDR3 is TGTGCCAGCAGTTACACAGTTAATCAGCCCCAGCATTTT. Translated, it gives CASSYTVNQPQHF.